This T cell receptor (beta chain) emerged from a study of response to subunit inactivated influenza vaccine. TCRdb reprocessed the RT-PCR reads via MiXCR and lists one record per CDR3 protein. The table lists approximately 500,000 distinct CDR3 sequences, about an eighth of them singletons. Trimming cost V 7 bases and J 3 bases; bases outside gene matches: 6. The CDR3 covers 14 residues. The germline gives CDR1 GTSNPN, CDR2 SVGIG (reference sequence). J is TRBJ2-2 and V is TRBV30; TRBD1 agrees at 9 bases. This sequence was found in a man over 45 who received an inactivated influenza vaccine. Sequenced here: PBMCs from blood, sampled roughly 46 days after vaccination. The CDR3 loop reads CAYLDRGYTGELFF. CDR3 in DNA: TGTGCCTACCTTGACAGGGGGTACACCGGGGAGCTGTTTTTT.